What follows are 27 T cell receptor beta chains derived from one specimen sequenced in a study of vaccination and CD4 T cells after COVID-19 (dated by TCRdb to between 2022 and 2023). The treatment or condition label of this sample denotes: approximately 9-day PBMC culture with coronavirus spike peptide pools or control peptides (ViraFEST assay). Library preparation used PCR. The run used an Illumina iSeq 100. At the Johns Hopkins FTIC core, DNA from the cultured CD4+ T cells underwent TCR sequencing with the Oncomine TCR Beta short-read assay. The public reads were run again by TCRdb, first through fastp at Q25 and then through MiXCR, and only productive beta chains were kept. Identical CDR3 protein sequences are pooled into one entry, listed with their most common genes and DNA. Across this sample there are about 14,000 distinct CDR3 sequences, with approximately 57% seen only once. 7.4% of the sample belongs to the ten largest clones.

These receptors have no known antigen. The source material was CD4+ T cells from blood, cultured in vitro. The receptors originated from a human donor who had recovered from COVID-19.

This chain joins TRBV6-1 and TRBJ2-3, with a weak D call TRBD2 (5 bases). The CDR3 runs to 13 residues. With 5 bases removed from V and 2 bases from J, the gap between germline ends came to 8 bases. Per germline, CDR1 MNHNS and CDR2 SASEGT. The CDR3 reads CASSPRDTDTQYF. For the CDR3, the DNA is TGTGCCAGCAGTCCGAGGGACACAGATACGCAGTATTTT.

This chain uses TRBV10-3 with TRBJ1-5; a weak D match, TRBD1 (5 bases). The V end lost 7 bases, the J end lost 0 bases, and 10 bases lay between the germline ends. The CDR3 is 14 amino acids. Germline V lookup: CDR1 ENHRY, CDR2 SYGVKD. This chain's CDR3 is CAITDTYSNQPQHF. The CDR3 bases are TGTGCCATCACGGACACTTATAGCAATCAGCCCCAGCATTTT.

The V and J genes are TRBV7-9 and TRBJ1-1, with D unclear. V was shortened by 2 bases and J by 2 bases, with 3 bases between the two germline ends. Germline lookup yields CDR1 SEHNR and CDR2 FQNEAQ (reference sequence). This CDR3 is built from 12 residues. DNA for the CDR3: TGTGCCAGCAGCTTACAAAACACTGAAGCTTTCTTT. Its translation is CASSLQNTEAFF.

V is TRBV6-4 and J is TRBJ2-1, with TRBD2 matching 8 bases. J was trimmed by 7 bases and V by 8 bases; bases with no gene match: 16. This CDR3 spans 16 amino acids. Germline loops: CDR1 MRHNA, CDR2 SNTAGT. The CDR3, as DNA: TGTGCCAGCTCCGAGGGGGGCGGGAGGCTACCGAATGAGCAGTTCTTC. It translates to CASSEGGGRLPNEQFF.

This clonotype appeared a few times. CDR3 residues: CASSPGPADTQYF. CDR3 in DNA: TGCGCCAGCAGTCCGGGGCCGGCAGATACGCAGTATTTT. V and J are TRBV10-1 and TRBJ2-3; TRBD1 or TRBD2 may be the D gene (5 bases each). Trimming took off 5 bases at V and 4 bases at J, with 10 bases between the two ends. This CDR3 is 13 amino acids long. Germline V lookup: CDR1 WNHNN, CDR2 SYGVQD (reference sequence).

The chain recombines TRBV28 with TRBJ1-1; D may be TRBD1 (5 bases). The V end lost 6 bases, the J end lost 0 bases, and 14 bases lay between the germline ends. The CDR3 spans 15 residues. Germline CDR1 and CDR2: MDHEN and SYDVKM. This CDR3 reads CASSRGGRLNTEAFF. CDR3 in DNA: TGTGCCAGCAGCCGGGGGGGACGATTGAACACTGAAGCTTTCTTT.

This clonotype has a handful of counts. This chain links TRBV27 with TRBJ1-5; D remains ambiguous. With 4 bases removed from V and 7 bases from J, the gap between germline ends came to 20 bases. This CDR3 contains 16 residues. The germline CDR1 and CDR2 sequences are MNHEY and SMNVEV (reference sequence). CDR3: CASSSQAWGSRQPQHF. The CDR3 region has the DNA TGTGCCAGCAGTTCCCAGGCATGGGGAAGTCGACAGCCCCAGCATTTT.

The V call is TRBV27, the J call TRBJ2-2; D is ambiguous. Trimming shortened V by 6 bases and J by 3 bases, and 17 bases separated the two germline ends. CDR3 length: 16 residues. Looked up from germline, CDR1 is MNHEY and CDR2 is SMNVEV (reference sequence). DNA for the CDR3: TGTGCCAGCAGCCCTACCCAGACAACGCACACCGGGGAGCTGTTTTTT. Amino acid sequence: CASSPTQTTHTGELFF.

The chain has TRBV14 and TRBJ1-2; TRBD1 is a possible D gene (6 bases). The V end lost 0 bases, the J end lost 8 bases, and 16 bases lay between the germline ends. Germline loops: CDR1 SGHDN, CDR2 FVKESK. The CDR3 is made up of 15 amino acids. The CDR3 DNA follows: TGTGCCAGCAGCCAAGATCGTCGCGACAGGTTGGGCTACACCTTC. Translated, it gives CASSQDRRDRLGYTF.

This chain links TRBV28 with TRBJ2-4; a possible D gene is TRBD2 (6 bases). Germline V gives CDR1 MDHEN, CDR2 SYDVKM. The CDR3 is 13 residues long. V was cut by 3 bases and J by 8 bases, with 11 bases left in between. The CDR3 sequence: CASSLSGEDIQYF. CDR3 in DNA: TGTGCCAGCAGTTTGTCGGGGGAGGACATTCAGTACTTC.

The rearrangement links TRBV28 to TRBJ2-1; no definite D call. Germline-derived CDR1 and CDR2 are MDHEN and SYDVKM. The CDR3 is 14 amino acids. Trimming removed 3 bases at V and 5 bases at J, with 11 bases between. This CDR3 is CASSFNGRNNEQFF. CDR3 DNA: TGTGCCAGCAGTTTTAACGGGCGAAACAATGAGCAGTTCTTC.

The V and J genes are TRBV7-3 and TRBJ1-2; the D gene is possibly TRBD1 (5 bases). The CDR3 is 15 residues long. Germline assignment: CDR1 SGHTA and CDR2 FQGTGA. Trimming took off 2 bases at V and 4 bases at J, with 14 bases between the two ends. The CDR3 here is CASSLDGGGVYGYTF. CDR3 DNA sequence: TGTGCCAGCAGCTTAGATGGGGGAGGTGTCTATGGCTACACCTTC. Looking up the rest from reference TRBV7-3 and TRBJ1-2 gives the full variable domain: GAGVSQTPSNKVTEKGKYVELRCDPISGHTALYWYRQSLGQGPEFLIYFQGTGAADDSGLPNDRFFAVRPEGSVSTLKIQRTERGDSAVYLCASSLDGGGVYGYTFGSGTRLTVV.

V is TRBV6-1 and J is TRBJ1-3; weak D call: TRBD1 (6 bases). Germline lookup yields CDR1 MNHNS and CDR2 SASEGT. Trimming stripped 6 bases from V and 0 bases from J, with 9 bases between. This CDR3 contains 14 residues. This CDR3 is CASRQTGSGNTIYF. The CDR3 DNA sequence: TGTGCCAGCAGACAGACAGGCTCTGGAAACACCATATATTTT.

CDR3 bases: TGCAGTGCTAGAGACCAAGCGGGAGTAAGATCCTACAATGAGCAGTTCTTC. It is translated as CSARDQAGVRSYNEQFF. The genes are TRBV20-1 and TRBJ2-1, with TRBD2 matching over 8 bases. After removal of 0 bases from V and 1 base from J, the junction contained 8 bases not matched to a gene. The CDR3 totals 17 residues. Germline CDR1 and CDR2: DFQATT and SNEGSKA (reference sequence).

The chain combines TRBV27 with TRBJ2-1; no definite D call. The CDR3 extends over 11 amino acids. From germline, CDR1 is MNHEY and CDR2 SMNVEV (reference sequence). Trimming removed 4 bases from V and 5 bases from J, with 3 bases in between. DNA of the CDR3: TGTGCCAGCAGTTCAAACAATGAGCAGTTCTTC. This sequence encodes CASSSNNEQFF.

The chain links TRBV4-1 to TRBJ2-1, with 12 bases aligning to TRBD2. The CDR3 contains 18 residues. Germline V CDR1 and CDR2: MGHRA, YSYEKL. The V segment lost 0 bases and the J segment 5 bases; nucleotides outside the gene matches: 8. The CDR3 bases are TGCGCCAGCAGCCAAGATCTAGCGGGAGGGTTTCTGGACAATGAGCAGTTCTTC. Its protein is CASSQDLAGGFLDNEQFF.

J is TRBJ1-1 and V is TRBV20-1; D is possibly TRBD1 (5 bases). The CDR3 runs 14 residues. The ends were cut back, 4 bases at V and 4 bases at J, with 16 bases in the middle. Germline assignment: CDR1 DFQATT and CDR2 SNEGSKA (reference sequence). The CDR3: CSAKKGARGTEAFF. The CDR3 nucleotides read TGCAGTGCTAAGAAAGGGGCCCGAGGCACTGAAGCTTTCTTT.

This clonotype showed up just once. The chain joins TRBV18 to TRBJ2-1, with a possible D match to TRBD1 (7 bases). The CDR3 runs to 15 residues. V was trimmed by 1 base and J by 5 bases, leaving 12 bases between them. CDR1 is KGHSH, CDR2 LQKENI, per germline. The CDR3 region has the DNA TGTGCCAGCTCACCACAGGGGGCTAGCGACAATGAGCAGTTCTTC. This translates into CASSPQGASDNEQFF. Complete variable domain (other parts from reference TRBV18 and TRBJ2-1): NAGVMQNPRHLVRRRGQEARLRCSPMKGHSHVYWYRQLPEEGLKFMVYLQKENIIDESGMPKERFSAEFPKEGPSILRIQQVVRGDSAAYFCASSPQGASDNEQFFGPGTRLTVL.

This clonotype was detected only a few times. The J gene is TRBJ2-3, the V gene TRBV27; D is undetermined. There are 12 residues in the CDR3. Germline V gene lookup returns CDR1 MNHEY and CDR2 SMNVEV (reference sequence). The germline V and J ends were trimmed by 5 bases and 5 bases, with 8 bases remaining between them. As DNA, the CDR3 is TGTGCCAGCAGTACCTTCGAAGATACGCAGTATTTT. This codes for CASSTFEDTQYF.

The V call is TRBV19, the J call TRBJ1-1, with D possibly TRBD1 on 5 matching bases. Per the germline V gene, CDR1 is LNHDA and CDR2 is SQIVND (reference sequence). The CDR3 spans 14 residues. V lost 3 bases to trimming and J lost 5 bases, with 13 bases between them. The CDR3 nucleotides read TGTGCCAGTAGTATTCAGGGTAGGGGAACTGAAGCTTTCTTT. Amino acid sequence: CASSIQGRGTEAFF.

The chain couples TRBV6-1 to TRBJ1-1; TRBD1 matches at 7 bases. The CDR3 is made up of 15 amino acids. Germline lookup yields CDR1 MNHNS and CDR2 SASEGT. The ends lost 6 bases at V and 2 bases at J; junction bases unmatched: 9. CDR3 in amino acids: CASRRDSGGNTEAFF. The CDR3 region has the DNA TGTGCCAGCAGAAGGGACAGCGGCGGTAACACTGAAGCTTTCTTT.

V usage is TRBV7-9 and J usage is TRBJ1-1; the match to TRBD1 covers 10 bases. The CDR3 has 13 amino acids. The J segment lost 10 bases and the V segment lost 5 bases, leaving 7 bases of the junction unmatched. The germline CDR1 and CDR2 sequences are SEHNR and FQNEAQ (reference sequence). Here the CDR3 reads CASSQRQGARAFF. CDR3 bases: TGTGCCAGCAGCCAACGACAGGGGGCGCGAGCTTTCTTT. Full variable domain (remainder filled in from reference TRBV7-9 and TRBJ1-1): DTGVSQNPRHKITKRGQNVTFRCDPISEHNRLYWYRQTLGQGPEFLTYFQNEAQLEKSRLLSDRFSAERPKGSFSTLEIQRTEQGDSAMYLCASSQRQGARAFFGQGTRLTVV.

V and J are TRBV10-1 and TRBJ2-1; a weak D match, TRBD2 (6 bases). The CDR3 contains 16 residues. Per germline, CDR1 WNHNN and CDR2 SYGVQD (reference sequence). The V gene lost 3 bases and the J gene lost 4 bases, with 16 bases spanning the gap. The CDR3 DNA reads TGCGCCAGCAGTGACCCTACCCCTGGGGGGTACAATGAGCAGTTCTTC. Protein sequence: CASSDPTPGGYNEQFF.

The chain has TRBV9 and TRBJ1-5, with 9 positions matching TRBD1. CDR3 length equals 15 residues. From germline, CDR1 is SGDLS and CDR2 YYNGEE. V was pared by 0 bases and J by 9 bases, with 7 bases of the junction left unmatched. The CDR3 nucleotides are TGTGCCAGCAGCGTAGACGGACAGGGACAGGGGCCCCAGCATTTT. It specifies CASSVDGQGQGPQHF. The variable domain in full, completed from reference TRBV9 and TRBJ1-5, reads DSGVTQTPKHLITATGQRVTLRCSPRSGDLSVYWYQQSLDQGLQFLIQYYNGEERAKGNILERFSAQQFPDLHSELNLSSLELGDSALYFCASSVDGQGQGPQHFGDGTRLSIL.

The V and J genes are TRBV20-1 and TRBJ1-1; D might be TRBD1 (6 bases). The germline V gene encodes CDR1 DFQATT and CDR2 SNEGSKA (reference sequence). Trimming pared 2 bases from V and 4 bases from J, leaving 14 bases between. This CDR3 has 14 residues. The DNA of the CDR3 is TGCAGTGCTAGACCCCGGGACATACCCACTGAAGCTTTCTTT. It codes for CSARPRDIPTEAFF.

This clonotype has only a few counts. CDR3 region: CSADPGQATRGEAFF. In DNA form, the CDR3 reads TGCAGTGCTGACCCGGGACAGGCGACGCGGGGTGAAGCTTTCTTT. The chain carries TRBV20-1 and TRBJ1-1; TRBD1 agrees at 8 bases. Germline V CDR1 and CDR2: DFQATT, SNEGSKA (reference sequence). The trim removed 5 bases at V and 7 bases at J, leaving 15 bases unmatched. This CDR3 contains 15 residues.

The table lists this clonotype with a few counts. V and J are TRBV19 and TRBJ2-3; D remains unclear. V was cut by 8 bases and J by 0 bases, with 6 bases left in between. The length of the CDR3 is 12 residues. The germline CDR1 and CDR2 sequences are LNHDA and SQIVND (reference sequence). The CDR3 DNA reads as TGTGCCAGTGATTCCAGCACAGATACGCAGTATTTT. Translated: CASDSSTDTQYF.